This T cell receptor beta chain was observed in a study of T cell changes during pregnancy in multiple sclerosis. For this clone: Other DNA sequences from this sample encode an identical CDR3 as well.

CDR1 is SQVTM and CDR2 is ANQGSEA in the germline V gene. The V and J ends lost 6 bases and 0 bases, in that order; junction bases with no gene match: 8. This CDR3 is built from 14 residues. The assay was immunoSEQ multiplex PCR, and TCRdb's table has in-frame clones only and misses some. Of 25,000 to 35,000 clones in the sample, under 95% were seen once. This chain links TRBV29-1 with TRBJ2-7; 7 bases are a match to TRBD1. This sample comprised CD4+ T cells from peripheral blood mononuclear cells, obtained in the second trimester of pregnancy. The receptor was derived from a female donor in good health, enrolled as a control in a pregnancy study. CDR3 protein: CSVKRTGSSYEQYF. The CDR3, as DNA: TGCAGCGTCAAAAGGACAGGAAGCTCCTACGAGCAGTACTTC.